This T cell receptor (beta chain) was sequenced in a study of T cells after posttransplantation cyclophosphamide (dated by TCRdb to the mid-2010s). About the study as a whole: The study tracked T cell repertoire reconstitution by TRB sequencing after myeloablative bone marrow transplantation using posttransplantation cyclophosphamide as GVHD prophylaxis. Public TRB sequences were queried against a database of over 3,600 sequences associated with responses to pathogens, tumor antigens, self-antigens and alloantigens. Antigen receptor sequencing covered samples from 35 PTCy-treated patients and approximately 15 of their related bone marrow donors. Because TRA and TRB clonality correlated tightly in roughly 10 samples, the subsequent TCR analyses were limited to TRB only. Blood from every one of the 30 to 40 PTCy patients who had 1-year posttransplant specimens underwent TRB sequencing. TRB sequencing was also done on up to about 3 additional blood samples from 2 to 5.2 years after transplant in 3 patients, and on pretransplant blood from a handful of patients.

Genomic DNA was the input for TRB sequencing, which was run either with the immunoSEQ assay at survey resolution or with the hsTCRB kit. Turning to the authors' computational methods: Initial read processing used immunoSEQ software, and repertoire analyses used the LymphoSeq R package. For each TRB dataset, clonality was calculated as 1 minus normalized Shannon entropy, and the Gini coefficient was computed as well. To infer phenotypes in unsorted samples, TRB sequences from sorted subsets of the recipient or donor were mapped onto unsorted samples from the same recipient. TCRdb re-hosts the immuneACCESS table, in-frame sequences only. Its copies lack some clones; in the studies checked, an unresolved V gene accounts for under half of them, and the cause for the rest is not known. V and J calls plus clone size are reproduced from that table; the DNA served to infer D and trimming. Recorded for this sample are tens of thousands of clones; 95% to 98% of them occurred a single time. The ten largest clones add up to over 0.1% of the sample.

What the authors observed across the whole study: Across 45 patients, recipient CMV seropositivity and CMV reactivation were highly associated with TRB clonality; PTCy diversity was similar to CNI/methotrexate controls. The TRB repertoires of T cells infiltrating skin or GI tract showed only limited overlap with the TRB repertoires of T cells in blood. At 1-2 months, donor-recipient similarity was low but rose over the first year, and the later blood repertoires were often dominated by donor CD8+ memory clones.

A note on this clone: What this receptor recognizes is not known. Base qualities were left out, and no much larger clone turns up one base away.

Viable CD3+CD4+ or CD3+CD8+ cells that were CCR7+CD45RA+CD45RO-CD95-CD27+CD28+ were defined as naive T cells. Peripheral blood samples were provided by related bone marrow donors on the day of marrow donation. Peripheral blood and bone marrow mononuclear cells were isolated by Ficoll-Hypaque density centrifugation and were cryopreserved. CD4+ and CD8+ T cells, including naive and memory subsets, were sorted by FACS on a FACSAria II. The germline V gene provides CDR1 SGHTA and CDR2 FQGNSA. V drops 5 bases and J drops 5 bases, leaving 16 bases in between. Measured from the cysteine to the phenylalanine, the CDR3 is 14 residues long. CDR3 DNA only is kept here, 42 bases in frame from base 1.

The chain uses TRBV7-2 and TRBJ2-7; the D gene is perhaps TRBD1, from 6 matching bases. This sequence originates from a middle-aged man in good health, CMV-negative, and a related stem cell transplant donor. Sequences were obtained from naive CD4+ T cells sorted from PBMCs. This receptor has the CDR3 CASSQVTGPDEQYF. At the DNA level, the sequence is TGTGCCAGCAGCCAAGTGACAGGTCCGGACGAGCAGTACTTC.